This TCR beta chain emerged from a study of CD8+ T cells in alopecia areata. At the level of the study: Treated patients swallowed 5 to 10 mg of oral tofacitinib twice daily.

The CDR3 is 12 amino acids. Germline V CDR1 and CDR2: MNHEY, SMNVEV (reference sequence). V was pared by 5 bases and J by 7 bases, with 12 bases between. Findings and caveats of the study: Uncertainty remains about how baseline CD8+ expansion links to response, with one nonresponder. There were many expanded lesional clones persisting in scalp and blood during tofacitinib.

The sample holds a few counts of this clone. Its antigen is still unknown. Treatment noted: oral pan-JAK inhibitor, 5-10 mg twice daily. From alopecia areata patients, lesional scalp punch biopsies and peripheral blood were collected. RNA extraction was followed by reverse transcription into cDNA, which acted as the sequencing template. TCRdb's table, derived via immunoSEQ multiplex PCR, lists solely in-frame clones and lacks some. The profile shows 190,000 or so clones, about 60% of them singletons. The sequencing here drew on CD8+ T cells sorted from blood, taken at week 24, from a patient treated with tofacitinib. This chain joins TRBV27 and TRBJ2-7; D not certain. This TCR was recovered from a human donor with alopecia areata. CDR3 residues: CASSETGNEQYF. The CDR3 DNA sequence: TGTGCCAGCAGTGAAACGGGTAATGAGCAGTACTTC.